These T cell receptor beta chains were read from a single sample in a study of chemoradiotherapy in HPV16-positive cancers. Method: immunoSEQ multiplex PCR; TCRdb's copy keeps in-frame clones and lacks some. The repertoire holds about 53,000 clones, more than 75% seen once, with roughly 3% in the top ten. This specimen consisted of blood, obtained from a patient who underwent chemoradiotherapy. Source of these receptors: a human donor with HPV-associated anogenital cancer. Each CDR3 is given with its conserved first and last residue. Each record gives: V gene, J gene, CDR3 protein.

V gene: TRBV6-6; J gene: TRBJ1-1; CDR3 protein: CASTVPGRSNTEAFF
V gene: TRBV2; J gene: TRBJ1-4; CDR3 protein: CASSERLQETTNEKLFF
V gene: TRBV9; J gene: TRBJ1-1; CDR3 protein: CASSAGSGQVTNTEAFF
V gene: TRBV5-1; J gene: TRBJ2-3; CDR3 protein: CASFAGRLSTDTQYF
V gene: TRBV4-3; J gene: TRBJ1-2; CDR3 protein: CASSQKGGQRNYGYTF
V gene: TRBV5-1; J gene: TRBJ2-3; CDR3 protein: CASSFGGASTDTQYF
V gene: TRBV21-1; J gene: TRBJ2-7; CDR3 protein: CASSSKGQSTYEQYF
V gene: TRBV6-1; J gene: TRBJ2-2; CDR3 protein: CASSEGAGVAGGELFF
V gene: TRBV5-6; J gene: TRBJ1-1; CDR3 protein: CASSPVGGRLEAFF
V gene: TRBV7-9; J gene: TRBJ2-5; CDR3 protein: CASTSGRGGTQYF
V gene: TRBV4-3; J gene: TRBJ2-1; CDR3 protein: CASSQETRDFYNEQFF
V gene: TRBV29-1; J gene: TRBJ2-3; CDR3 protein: CSAQWGWGDTQYF
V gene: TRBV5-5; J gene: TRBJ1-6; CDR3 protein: CASSSEGTDNSPLHF